Below, 8 T cell receptor beta chains from the same sample are listed, as sequenced in a study of cytomegalovirus exposure and HLA in healthy donors. 13 Jbeta primers and 60 Vbeta primers were used for the PCR. Method: immunoSEQ multiplex PCR; TCRdb's copy keeps in-frame clones and lacks some. The sample consists of 190,000 or so clones, around three quarters of them appearing once. Sequencing input: PBMCs. The source of these receptors is a boy aged 10-17 years in good health and CMV-seronegative.

The chain carries TRBV5-4 and TRBJ1-2; TRBD1 agrees at 8 bases. The CDR3 is made up of 17 amino acids. CDR1 is SGHNT and CDR2 is YYREEE in the germline V gene (reference sequence). With 3 bases clipped from V and 6 bases from J, the junction kept 16 bases outside the gene matches. The CDR3 protein is CASSSPEKQGVRDGYTF. CDR3 nucleotides: TGTGCCAGCAGCTCCCCGGAAAAACAGGGGGTTAGGGATGGCTACACCTTC.

The chain joins TRBV19 to TRBJ1-1; 8 positions match TRBD1. Germline trimming cut 6 bases from V and 2 bases from J; bases unmatched to any gene: 14. CDR3 length equals 17 residues. Germline CDR1 LNHDA, CDR2 SQIVND (reference sequence). CDR3 DNA: TGTGCCAGTAGGGCAAAGCTGGGACAGGTTTCCAACACTGAAGCTTTCTTT. This sequence encodes CASRAKLGQVSNTEAFF.

The chain carries TRBV7-9 and TRBJ2-5, with a tentative D call TRBD1 (5 bases). The closer fit of TRBJ2-7 to the DNA end suggests the J call may be wrong. CDR1 and CDR2 (germline): SEHNR, FQNEAQ (reference sequence). The CDR3 is made up of 15 amino acids. The CDR3 is CASSPATGPSYEQYF. The CDR3 DNA reads as TGTGCCAGCAGCCCCGCCACAGGTCCATCCTACGAGCAGTACTTC.

The chain joins TRBV19 to TRBJ2-1; tentatively, D is TRBD1 (6 bases). The germline V gene has CDR1 LNHDA and CDR2 SQIVND (reference sequence). This CDR3 is 15 amino acids long. V gave up 6 bases and J gave up 4 bases, with 16 bases separating them. The CDR3 sequence is CASSFPGTPYNEQFF. CDR3 in DNA: TGTGCCAGTAGCTTTCCCGGGACACCTTACAATGAGCAGTTCTTC.

The rearrangement joins TRBV11-3 to TRBJ1-2, with a possible D match to TRBD1 (5 bases). Trimming left V 8 bases short and J 4 bases short, with 8 bases between. This CDR3 is built from 11 residues. Germline lookup yields CDR1 SGHNT and CDR2 YENEEA. CDR3 in amino acids: CASRGGYGYTF. The CDR3, as DNA: TGTGCCAGCCGGGGGGGCTATGGCTACACCTTC.

The gene calls are TRBV6-6 and TRBJ2-5, with a weak D call TRBD1 (6 bases). The CDR3 loop spans 13 amino acids. Trimming shortened V by 6 bases and J by 2 bases, and 10 bases separated the two germline ends. CDR1 is MNHNY and CDR2 is SVGAGI in the germline V gene (reference sequence). CDR3 residues: CASSRGQQETQYF. CDR3 in DNA: TGTGCCAGCAGCCGAGGACAGCAAGAGACCCAGTACTTC.

This clone occurred a few times. The gene calls are TRBV20-1 and TRBJ2-3; D gene unclear. CDR1 DFQATT and CDR2 SNEGSKA come from the germline V gene (reference sequence). This CDR3 has 11 amino acids. V was clipped by 3 bases and J by 5 bases, with 6 bases between them. In nucleotides, the CDR3 is TGCAGTGCTAGCCCGGGAGATACGCAGTATTTT. Translation gives CSASPGDTQYF.

The V call is TRBV5-1, the J call TRBJ1-1; D perhaps matches TRBD1 (5 bases). This CDR3 has 15 residues. In germline, CDR1 is SGHRS, CDR2 YFSETQ. V was clipped by 1 base and J by 1 base, with 11 bases between them. This CDR3 reads CASSLIGRGNTEAFF. Written as DNA, the CDR3 is TGCGCCAGCAGCTTGATAGGGAGGGGGAACACTGAAGCTTTCTTT.